Listed here are 26 T cell receptor beta chains from one sample, sequenced in a study of T cell responses to AZD1222 COVID-19 vaccine. Measured with immunoSEQ multiplex PCR; TCRdb has only the in-frame clones, and not every one. Found here are under 200,000 clones, 85% to 90% of them singletons; the top ten hold roughly 5%. Specimen: peripheral blood, collected on day 0 of AZD1222 vaccination. Receptors originate from an adult in good health.

This clone was detected once. The chain is built from TRBV6-5 and TRBJ2-5; D is perhaps TRBD1 (5 bases). V lost 6 bases and J 0 bases, leaving 11 bases between the germline ends. CDR1 is MNHEY, CDR2 SVGAGI, per germline. The CDR3 has 14 amino acids. The CDR3 protein is CASSQGRDQETQYF. DNA for the CDR3: TGTGCCAGCAGCCAGGGCCGGGACCAAGAGACCCAGTACTTC.

V usage is TRBV5-5 and J usage is TRBJ1-5; 10 bases line up with TRBD1. CDR1 is SGHKS, CDR2 YYEKEE, per germline (reference sequence). The junction had 7 bases not matched to a gene; V was cut back by 4 bases and J by 9 bases. The CDR3 is made up of 14 amino acids. The CDR3 bases are TGTGCCAGCAGCCCGGGGACAGGGGAGCGGCCCCAGCATTTT. Protein sequence: CASSPGTGERPQHF. Variable domain in full (rest from reference TRBV5-5 and TRBJ1-5): DAGVTQSPTHLIKTRGQQVTLRCSPISGHKSVSWYQQVLGQGPQFIFQYYEKEERGRGNFPDRFSARQFPNYSSELNVNALLLGDSALYLCASSPGTGERPQHFGDGTRLSIL.

This chain connects TRBV27 to TRBJ2-7; D may be TRBD2 (6 bases). The CDR3 extends over 14 amino acids. The V and J ends lost 5 bases and 3 bases respectively, with 14 bases between them. Germline values: CDR1 MNHEY, CDR2 SMNVEV (reference sequence). The CDR3 protein is CASSPGLGGYEQYF. DNA for the CDR3: TGTGCCAGCAGTCCGGGGCTGGGGGGCTACGAGCAGTACTTC.

The chain couples TRBV29-1 to TRBJ2-1; D gene ambiguous. Between the trimmed V and J ends, which lost 3 bases and 6 bases, there was a span of 0 bases. The CDR3 extends over 9 amino acids. Germline loops: CDR1 SQVTM, CDR2 ANQGSEA. DNA for the CDR3: TGCAGCGTTGACAATGAGCAGTTCTTC. Amino acid sequence: CSVDNEQFF.

This chain joins TRBV23-1 and TRBJ1-2; D gene uncertain. TRBV23-1 is reported as an ORF; its role is uncertain. Trimming shortened V by 0 bases and J by 5 bases, and 10 bases separated the two germline ends. This CDR3 region has 14 residues. The CDR3 sequence is CASSQSGFGYGYTF. The CDR3 nucleotides read TGCGCCAGCAGTCAATCAGGGTTCGGTTATGGCTACACCTTC.

This chain uses TRBV15 with TRBJ1-4; TRBD1 matches at 7 bases. Looked up from germline, CDR1 is LNHNV and CDR2 is YYDKDF (reference sequence). Trimming took 5 bases from V and 0 from J; bases not matched to a gene: 6. CDR3 length equals 16 residues. CDR3 in amino acids: CATSGQVPPTNEKLFF. As DNA, the CDR3 is TGTGCCACCAGCGGACAGGTACCCCCAACTAATGAAAAACTGTTTTTT.

CDR3 sequence (DNA): TGCGCCAGCAGCCAGGACACGGGTGGGCGGGAGCAGTACTTC. Its protein is CASSQDTGGREQYF. The chain is built from TRBV4-3 and TRBJ2-7; D is perhaps TRBD1 (5 bases). Deletions cut 3 bases from V and 7 bases from J, with 16 bases between. The CDR3 extends over 14 amino acids. Germline V gives CDR1 LGHNA, CDR2 YSLEER.

In this sample, this clone turned up a few times. The chain carries TRBV6-4 and TRBJ2-1; D might be TRBD1 (5 bases). This CDR3 has 14 residues. Trimming shortened V by 11 bases and J by 0 bases, and 14 bases separated the two germline ends. Germline CDR1 and CDR2: MRHNA and SNTAGT. The CDR3 sequence: CASNPDSSYNEQFF. DNA of the CDR3: TGTGCCTCTAACCCCGACAGCTCCTACAATGAGCAGTTCTTC.

CDR3 DNA sequence: TGTGCCAGCAGCCCCGGACTAGCGAACGAGCAGTACTTC. This sequence encodes CASSPGLANEQYF. The chain is built from TRBV11-2 and TRBJ2-7; 9 nucleotides match TRBD2. The V gene end was trimmed by 5 bases and the J gene end by 5 bases; junction bases not matched to a gene: 4. The CDR3 covers 13 residues. Germline CDR1 SGHAT, CDR2 FQNNGV.

The chain has TRBV9 and TRBJ2-4; 7 bases agree with TRBD2. Germline V gene lookup returns CDR1 SGDLS and CDR2 YYNGEE. V dropped 2 bases and J dropped 0; count of bases not matched to a gene: 2. The CDR3 extends over 15 amino acids. In DNA form, the CDR3 reads TGTGCCAGCAGCGTGACTAGCCAAGCCAAAAACATTCAGTACTTC. Its protein is CASSVTSQAKNIQYF.

The V and J genes are TRBV3-1 (or the pseudogene TRBV3-2) and TRBJ2-7; no definite D call. The V gene lost 5 bases and the J gene lost 7 bases, with 15 bases spanning the gap. Germline CDR1 is LGHDT and CDR2 is YNNKEL (reference sequence). The CDR3 has 13 amino acids. The CDR3 nucleotides read TGTGCCAGCAGCTCTAGTATATTGGGTGAGCAGTACTTC. This sequence encodes CASSSSILGEQYF.

The chain combines TRBV10-3 with TRBJ1-2; a weak D match, TRBD1 (5 bases). Deletions cut 2 bases from V and 1 base from J, with 8 bases between. This CDR3 has 14 residues. Germline CDR1 and CDR2: ENHRY and SYGVKD. In DNA, the CDR3 is TGTGCCATCAGTGAGGTCAGGGATAACTATGGCTACACCTTC. Translated, it gives CAISEVRDNYGYTF.

V usage is TRBV9 and J usage is TRBJ2-2; the match to TRBD1 covers 8 bases. V was pared by 3 bases and J by 0 bases, with 4 bases of the junction left unmatched. CDR1 and CDR2 from the germline V gene are SGDLS and YYNGEE. This CDR3 has 16 amino acids. CDR3 DNA sequence: TGTGCCAGCAGCGCCGGGACAGGCCCGAACACCGGGGAGCTGTTTTTT. It is translated as CASSAGTGPNTGELFF.

This clone was seen only once. The rearrangement uses TRBV27 and TRBJ2-7; no firm D call. This CDR3 is built from 13 residues. The germline V gene encodes CDR1 MNHEY and CDR2 SMNVEV (reference sequence). Trimming cost V 8 bases and J 0 bases, with 11 bases left between them. In nucleotides, the CDR3 is TGTGCCAGCGCCGCCAGGCTCTCCTACGAGCAGTACTTC. This codes for CASAARLSYEQYF.

The V and J genes are TRBV4-2 and TRBJ2-7; no reliable D call. Trimming left V 6 bases short and J 0 bases short, with 15 bases between. CDR1 and CDR2 from the germline V gene are LGHNA and YNFKEQ. The CDR3 totals 15 residues. This CDR3 is CASSVAWVSSYEQYF. The CDR3 DNA sequence: TGTGCCAGCAGTGTAGCCTGGGTGAGCTCCTACGAGCAGTACTTC.

The CDR3 here is CASRPEGQGGGYTF. The CDR3 DNA sequence: TGTGCCAGCAGACCCGAGGGACAGGGTGGCGGCTACACCTTC. V is TRBV6-4 and J is TRBJ1-2, with 9 bases fitting TRBD1. J gave up 8 bases and V 6 bases, and 10 bases lay outside the gene matches. This CDR3 has 14 amino acids. Germline V gene sequence: CDR1 MRHNA, CDR2 SNTAGT.

This sequence joins TRBV28 and TRBJ1-3, with D uncertain. The ends were cut back, 4 bases at V and 2 bases at J, with 0 bases in the middle. The CDR3 loop spans 11 amino acids. Germline V gene lookup returns CDR1 MDHEN and CDR2 SYDVKM. CDR3 sequence (DNA): TGTGCCAGCAGTTCTGGAAACACCATATATTTT. Its protein is CASSSGNTIYF. Supplemented by reference TRBV28 and TRBJ1-3, the full variable domain reads DVKVTQSSRYLVKRTGEKVFLECVQDMDHENMFWYRQDPGLGLRLIYFSYDVKMKEKGDIPEGYSVSREKKERFSLILESASTNQTSMYLCASSSGNTIYFGEGSWLTVV.

The V call is TRBV18, the J call TRBJ2-3; D is undetermined. CDR1 is KGHSH and CDR2 is LQKENI in the germline V gene. The CDR3 runs to 13 residues. V was clipped by 0 bases and J by 6 bases, with 7 bases between them. The CDR3 DNA reads TGTGCCAGCTCACCACCGTCAGCTGATACGCAGTATTTT. Translated: CASSPPSADTQYF. Full variable domain (rest looked up from reference TRBV18 and TRBJ2-3): NAGVMQNPRHLVRRRGQEARLRCSPMKGHSHVYWYRQLPEEGLKFMVYLQKENIIDESGMPKERFSAEFPKEGPSILRIQQVVRGDSAAYFCASSPPSADTQYFGPGTRLTVL.

The chain carries TRBV19 and TRBJ2-7; no clear D gene. The germline V and J ends were trimmed by 6 bases and 0 bases, with 9 bases remaining between them. Germline lookup yields CDR1 LNHDA and CDR2 SQIVND (reference sequence). The CDR3 is made up of 13 amino acids. The DNA for the CDR3 is TGTGCCAGTAGCCCCCGACCCTCCTACGAGCAGTACTTC. This sequence encodes CASSPRPSYEQYF.

The chain employs TRBV9 and TRBJ1-1; no firm D call. Between the trimmed V and J ends, which lost 3 bases and 5 bases, there was a span of 11 bases. This CDR3 spans 13 amino acids. Germline V gene lookup returns CDR1 SGDLS and CDR2 YYNGEE. The CDR3 region has the DNA TGTGCCAGCAGCGCGCCTACCTCGACTGAAGCTTTCTTT. Its translation is CASSAPTSTEAFF.

V is TRBV11-2 and J is TRBJ1-1, with TRBD1 matching 8 bases. The CDR3 loop spans 15 amino acids. Germline values: CDR1 SGHAT, CDR2 FQNNGV. V gave up 4 bases and J gave up 1 base; unmatched junction bases: 5. The CDR3 spells CASSYRGSSNTEAFF. Here the CDR3 DNA reads TGTGCCAGCAGCTACAGGGGGTCCTCGAACACTGAAGCTTTCTTT.

This clone was recorded once. The rearrangement links TRBV9 to TRBJ2-1; tentatively, D is TRBD2 (6 bases). Trimming cost V 4 bases and J 6 bases, with 23 bases left between them. Germline lookup yields CDR1 SGDLS and CDR2 YYNGEE. The CDR3 consists of 17 residues. CDR3 protein: CASSLSSGTAGTNEQFF. The CDR3 region has the DNA TGTGCCAGCAGCCTCTCTTCCGGGACTGCGGGGACCAATGAGCAGTTCTTC.

Concerning this clone itself: At the DNA level, this CDR3 is encoded by other sequences in the same sample as well. This chain joins TRBV5-1 and TRBJ1-1; D is unresolved. V dropped 0 bases and J dropped 1 base, with 4 bases sitting between them. The CDR3 has 13 residues. Germline V gene data show CDR1 as SGHRS and CDR2 as YFSETQ. CDR3 amino acids: CASSLGGNTEAFF. CDR3 bases: TGCGCCAGCAGCTTGGGCGGGAACACTGAAGCTTTCTTT.

The chain carries TRBV5-1 and TRBJ1-2, with TRBD1 matching 7 bases. From germline, CDR1 is SGHRS and CDR2 YFSETQ. The CDR3 runs 14 residues. V shed 0 bases, J shed 7 bases, and the junction held 6 bases outside the gene matches. The CDR3 loop reads CASSLGGGASGYTF. The CDR3 nucleotides are TGCGCCAGCAGCTTGGGAGGGGGCGCTTCTGGCTACACCTTC.

The V and J genes are TRBV5-1 and TRBJ2-5; perhaps TRBD2 as D (6 bases). Germline values: CDR1 SGHRS, CDR2 YFSETQ. The V and J ends lost 3 bases and 2 bases respectively, with 11 bases between them. The CDR3 loop spans 14 amino acids. The DNA of the CDR3 is TGCGCCAGCAGCTCGGTAGCGGTTCAAGAGACCCAGTACTTC. The encoded protein is CASSSVAVQETQYF.

The rearrangement links TRBV29-1 to TRBJ2-2; D perhaps matches TRBD1 (6 bases). V was pared by 6 bases and J by 1 base, with 9 bases between. This CDR3 has 13 amino acids. CDR1 SQVTM and CDR2 ANQGSEA come from the germline V gene. This CDR3 is CSVDRLNTGELFF. The CDR3 bases are TGCAGCGTCGACAGGCTGAACACCGGGGAGCTGTTTTTT.